A selection of T cell receptor beta chains follows, all from one sample in a study of blood T cell repertoires in COVID-19. Some clones are missing from TCRdb's copy, which holds only in-frame ones; the method was immunoSEQ multiplex PCR. Here the sample spans 150,000 to 200,000 clones, about 82% being singletons. Sequences were obtained from peripheral blood. The source of these receptors is a woman aged 30 to 39 with acute or convalescent COVID-19. CDR3s include the opening cysteine and the closing phenylalanine or tryptophan. The D gene is left open where the match is weak. Clone size is given for some rows only: seen once, a few or many times, or a class if the clone is expanded.

V: TRBV7-2; D: .; size: .; J: TRBJ1-2; DNA: TGTGCCAGCAGCACCGGACAGTCAAACTATGGCTACACCTTC; CDR3: CASSTGQSNYGYTF
V: TRBV2; D: .; size: few; J: TRBJ2-1; DNA: TGTGCCAGCGTCAGACTACCCTCCTACAATGAGCAGTTCTTC; CDR3: CASVRLPSYNEQFF
V: TRBV5-1; D: TRBD1; size: .; J: TRBJ1-6; DNA: TGCGCCAGCAGCCCCGGACAGGGGAATTCACCCCTCCACTTT; CDR3: CASSPGQGNSPLHF
V: TRBV30; D: .; size: .; J: TRBJ1-4; DNA: TGTGCCTGGAGTGTAAAGAGGGAAAGTGAAAAACTGTTTTTT; CDR3: CAWSVKRESEKLFF
V: TRBV6-5; D: TRBD1; size: .; J: TRBJ2-3; DNA: TGTGCCAGCAGTACGGGACAGGGAAGCACAGATACGCAGTATTTT; CDR3: CASSTGQGSTDTQYF
V: TRBV2; D: .; size: many; J: TRBJ1-5; DNA: TGTGCCAGCAGCAGGGAGGGGGAATTCGGTCAGCCCCAGCATTTT; CDR3: CASSREGEFGQPQHF
V: TRBV14; D: TRBD2; size: .; J: TRBJ2-5; DNA: TGTGCCAGCAGCCACCGATTTAGCGGGAGGACAGAGACCCAGTACTTC; CDR3: CASSHRFSGRTETQYF
V: TRBV30; D: .; size: .; J: TRBJ2-7; DNA: TGTGCCTGGAGTGGGTCGGGGTTCCCTAGCGAGCAGTACTTC; CDR3: CAWSGSGFPSEQYF
V: TRBV2; D: .; size: .; J: TRBJ1-2; DNA: TGTGCCAGCAGTGAAGCGCGGAACTATGGCTACACCTTC; CDR3: CASSEARNYGYTF
V: TRBV6-2/TRBV6-3; D: TRBD1; size: .; J: TRBJ1-1; DNA: TGTGCCAGCAGTGACGCCTACAGGGGTTCTGAAGCTTTCTTT; CDR3: CASSDAYRGSEAFF
V: TRBV5-1; D: TRBD1; size: few; J: TRBJ2-1; DNA: TGCGCCAGCAGCCCGCGACAGGGAAGGAATGAGCAGTTCTTC; CDR3: CASSPRQGRNEQFF
V: TRBV19; D: TRBD2; size: .; J: TRBJ2-3; DNA: TGTGCCAGTACCATCACCGGACTAGCGGGAGAAACAGATACGCAGTATTTT; CDR3: CASTITGLAGETDTQYF
V: TRBV28; D: .; size: .; J: TRBJ2-5; DNA: TGTGCCAGTCTGCCACCCGGGGGGCCGGGGGAGACCCAGTACTTC; CDR3: CASLPPGGPGETQYF
V: TRBV10-3; D: .; size: .; J: TRBJ2-7; DNA: TGTGCCATCAAACGGGAAGCTGACTCCTACGAGCAGTACTTC; CDR3: CAIKREADSYEQYF
V: TRBV13; D: TRBD2; size: .; J: TRBJ2-3; DNA: TGTGCCAGCACCCAGCGGGGATTCACAGATACGCAGTATTTT; CDR3: CASTQRGFTDTQYF
V: TRBV7-2; D: .; size: .; J: TRBJ1-2; DNA: TGTGCCAGCAGCTTACAGGGGATCTATGGCTACACCTTC; CDR3: CASSLQGIYGYTF
V: TRBV5-6; D: .; size: few; J: TRBJ1-1; DNA: TGTGCCAGCAGCTTGAGTAGCGGCGGATTGGGCACTGAAGCTTTCTTT; CDR3: CASSLSSGGLGTEAFF
V: TRBV5-1; D: .; size: .; J: TRBJ2-2; DNA: TGCGCCAGCAGCAGCACAGGGAACGCGAACACCGGGGAGCTGTTTTTT; CDR3: CASSSTGNANTGELFF
V: TRBV10-3; D: TRBD2; size: .; J: TRBJ2-3; DNA: TGTGCCAGTTGGACTAGCGGGGGGGCTGATACGCAGTATTTT; CDR3: CASWTSGGADTQYF
V: TRBV5-6; D: TRBD2; size: once; J: TRBJ2-2; DNA: TGTGCCAGCCTCAGCCTAGCGGGGGGCGCCGGGGAGCTGTTTTTT; CDR3: CASLSLAGGAGELFF
V: TRBV2; D: TRBD1; size: .; J: TRBJ1-1; DNA: TGTGCCGGCGACAGGGAGAACACTGAAGCTTTCTTT; CDR3: CAGDRENTEAFF
V: TRBV5-6; D: TRBD1; size: .; J: TRBJ2-7; DNA: TGTGCCAGCAGCTTTGGGGGGACAGGGAACACCTACGAGCAGTACTTC; CDR3: CASSFGGTGNTYEQYF
V: TRBV5-1; D: .; size: .; J: TRBJ2-1; DNA: TGCGCCAGCAGCTTGTTCCAGTCCAATGAGCAGTTCTTC; CDR3: CASSLFQSNEQFF
V: TRBV2; D: TRBD1; size: .; J: TRBJ2-3; DNA: TGTGCCAGCAGTAAGACAGGGGTGGTTGGAGATACGCAGTATTTT; CDR3: CASSKTGVVGDTQYF
V: TRBV5-6; D: .; size: .; J: TRBJ2-7; DNA: TGTGCCAGCAGCTTGGGAGGCGAGCAGTACTTC; CDR3: CASSLGGEQYF
V: TRBV12-3/TRBV12-4; D: TRBD1; size: .; J: TRBJ1-1; DNA: TGTGCCAGCAGGCGACAGGGGAACACTGAAGCTTTCTTT; CDR3: CASRRQGNTEAFF
V: TRBV14; D: TRBD1; size: once; J: TRBJ1-1; DNA: TGTGCCAGCAGCCAAGTAGGGGGCCCTACGCCGTGGACTGAAGCTTTCTTT; CDR3: CASSQVGGPTPWTEAFF
V: TRBV4-3; D: .; size: .; J: TRBJ2-2; DNA: TGCGCCAGCAGCCAAGAGGGGGGCAGGGGGTCCACCGGGGAGCTGTTTTTT; CDR3: CASSQEGGRGSTGELFF
V: TRBV5-5; D: .; size: .; J: TRBJ1-1; DNA: TGTGCCAGCAGCCCCGGGGAAATAAGGGCGCGAGCTTTCTTT; CDR3: CASSPGEIRARAFF
V: TRBV27; D: TRBD1; size: few; J: TRBJ1-1; DNA: TGTGCCAGCAGTTTGGGGACAGGGGGCTTCACTGAAGCTTTCTTT; CDR3: CASSLGTGGFTEAFF
V: TRBV27; D: TRBD1; size: .; J: TRBJ2-2; DNA: TGTGCCAGCAGTTCACAGGGGTTAGGCGGGGAGCTGTTTTTT; CDR3: CASSSQGLGGELFF
V: TRBV5-4; D: .; size: .; J: TRBJ1-1; DNA: TGTGCCAGCAGCCAGGACAAATCGCAAGCTTTCTTT; CDR3: CASSQDKSQAFF
V: TRBV12-3/TRBV12-4; D: .; size: once; J: TRBJ1-1; DNA: TGTGCCAGCAGTTTTAACAGAGAAGCTTTCTTT; CDR3: CASSFNREAFF
V: TRBV12-2; D: .; size: .; J: TRBJ2-3; DNA: TGTGCAAGTCGCTTAGGACGAGCGGGAGAAGACGCAGATACGCAGTATTTT; CDR3: CASRLGRAGEDADTQYF
V: TRBV12-3/TRBV12-4; D: .; size: .; J: TRBJ2-1; DNA: TGTGCCACCTCTGAGCGGAACAATGAGCAGTTCTTC; CDR3: CATSERNNEQFF
V: TRBV6-4; D: TRBD1; size: .; J: TRBJ2-1; DNA: TGTGCCAGCAGTGCTGGACAGGCTAATGAGCAGTTCTTC; CDR3: CASSAGQANEQFF
V: TRBV9; D: .; size: .; J: TRBJ2-2; DNA: TGTGCCAGCAGCGCGGGGACAAGAGACACCGGGGAGCTGTTTTTT; CDR3: CASSAGTRDTGELFF
V: TRBV5-6; D: .; size: .; J: TRBJ1-1; DNA: TGTGCCAGCAGCGCGGATGTCGTTATGAACACTGAAGCTTTCTTT; CDR3: CASSADVVMNTEAFF
V: TRBV4-2; D: TRBD2; size: many; J: TRBJ2-7; DNA: TGTGCCAGCAGCCCTTTAATGGTAGCGGGAAAGGGGAGCTACGAGCAGTACTTC; CDR3: CASSPLMVAGKGSYEQYF
V: TRBV5-1; D: TRBD1; size: .; J: TRBJ1-2; DNA: TGCGCCAGCAGCTTGGATGGGACAGGGGGCCTTCGGAGCAACTATGGCTACACCTTC; CDR3: CASSLDGTGGLRSNYGYTF
V: TRBV7-8; D: TRBD1; size: .; J: TRBJ1-4; DNA: TGTGCCAGCAGGTCCCAGACAGGACAGGACGAAAAACTGTTTTTT; CDR3: CASRSQTGQDEKLFF
V: TRBV5-1; D: TRBD1; size: .; J: TRBJ2-1; DNA: TGCGCCAGCGGACGACAGGGGGCGACCTACAATGAGCAGTTCTTC; CDR3: CASGRQGATYNEQFF
V: TRBV5-1; D: TRBD1; size: .; J: TRBJ2-7; DNA: TGCGCCAGCAGCTTGGGGACAGGGGGGTCCTACGAGCAGTACTTC; CDR3: CASSLGTGGSYEQYF
V: TRBV6-1; D: TRBD1; size: .; J: TRBJ1-2; DNA: TGTGCCAGCAGTGAAGCGGGGACACAGGGGGCGGGTGGCTACACCTTC; CDR3: CASSEAGTQGAGGYTF
V: TRBV7-9; D: .; size: .; J: TRBJ2-3; DNA: TGTGCCAGCAGCTTAGGAGGCAAGTTCACAGATACGCAGTATTTT; CDR3: CASSLGGKFTDTQYF
V: TRBV15; D: .; size: .; J: TRBJ2-1; DNA: TGTGCCACCAGCAGAGCCGGGACAATCTATGAGCAGTTCTTC; CDR3: CATSRAGTIYEQFF
V: TRBV7-9; D: .; size: .; J: TRBJ1-2; DNA: TGTGCCAGCAGCTATGGTCTCCGGACAGAGCGGCAGCCCGGCTACACCTTC; CDR3: CASSYGLRTERQPGYTF